The clone carrying this TCR beta chain was observed a handful of times. The antigen is unknown. This sample was taken from a study of T-cell memory formation after mild COVID-19. Study-wide background: Among the donors, TCR clusters were largely specific to each donor. The study, taken as a whole, reports: A balance of CD4 and CD8 characterized clones contracting day 15 to 85, whereas later expanders leaned CD4+. A second wave of clones peaked on day 37, and their SARS-CoV-2 specificity went unconfirmed.

5'RACE primed from the constant segment yielded TCR alpha and TCR beta cDNA libraries bearing sample barcodes and UMIs. TCRdb independently ran MiXCR on the 5' RACE reads; one entry per CDR3 protein. The sample shows about 310,000 distinct CDR3 sequences, roughly a fifth of them seen only once. Material for sequencing was PBMCs or a T cell subset sorted from them (not recorded which). The clonotype originates from a young man who had mild COVID-19 (a few samples of this study predate the infection). Cell type and time point are not known.

CDR3 sequence reads: CASSLTSGTTTDTQYF. In nucleotides, the CDR3 is TGTGCCAGCAGCTTGACTAGCGGGACAACCACAGATACGCAGTATTTT. The genes are TRBV7-3 and TRBJ2-3; 11 positions match TRBD2. CDR3 length equals 16 residues. The germline gives CDR1 SGHTA, CDR2 FQGTGA. The V and J ends lost 3 bases and 2 bases, in that order; junction bases with no gene match: 4.